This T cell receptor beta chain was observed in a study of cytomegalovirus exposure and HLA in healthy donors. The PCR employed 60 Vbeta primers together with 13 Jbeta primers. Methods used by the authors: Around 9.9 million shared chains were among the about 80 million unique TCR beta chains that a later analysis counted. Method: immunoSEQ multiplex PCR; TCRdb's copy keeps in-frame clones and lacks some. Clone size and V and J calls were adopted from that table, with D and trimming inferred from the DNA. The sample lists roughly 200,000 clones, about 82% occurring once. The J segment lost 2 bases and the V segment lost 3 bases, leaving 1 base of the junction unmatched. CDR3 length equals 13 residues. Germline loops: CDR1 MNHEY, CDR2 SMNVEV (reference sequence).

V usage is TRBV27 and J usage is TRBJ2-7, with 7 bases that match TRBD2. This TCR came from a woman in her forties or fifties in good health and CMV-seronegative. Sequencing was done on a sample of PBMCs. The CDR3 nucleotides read TGTGCCAGCAGTTTGACTAGCACCTACGAGCAGTACTTC. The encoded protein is CASSLTSTYEQYF.